This TCR beta chain was sequenced during a study of T cells after posttransplantation cyclophosphamide. General observations from the study: Donor CD8+ memory clones often dominated recipient blood repertoires at later times. Skin or GI-infiltrating T cells shared few TRB sequences with blood. Recipient CMV seropositivity and CMV reactivation strongly tracked TRB clonality.

This CDR3 contains 13 residues. The V gene's germline CDR1 is MNHNS and CDR2 SASEGT. V lost 6 bases and J lost 3; bases outside the gene matches: 4. In regard to this clone: Its antigen is as yet unknown.

Generated by immunoSEQ multiplex PCR, the TCRdb table keeps only in-frame clones and is missing some. The sample includes some 53,000 clones, 85% to 90% seen only once; the top ten take approximately 3%. The chain employs TRBV6-1 and TRBJ2-7; 8 positions agree with TRBD1. The TCR sequence derives from a man aged 30-40 years with a blood cancer, CMV-positive, and with a related stem cell donor. Input material: PBMCs. CDR3 DNA sequence: TGTGCCAGCAGAGAGGACAGGGTCTACGAGCAGTACTTC. Translating gives CASREDRVYEQYF.